These 15 T cell receptor beta chains came from one sample sequenced in a study of Ad26.COV2.S vaccination and SARS-CoV-2 variants. Treatment in this sample: about 20 received Ad26.COV2.S at low or high dose, single or two shots; 5 received placebo; per-sample allocation not given. Sampling happened 63 days after the first vaccine or placebo injection. The assay was immunoSEQ multiplex PCR, and TCRdb's table has in-frame clones only and misses some. Here the sample spans around 400,000 clones, 83% being singletons. Sequenced here: peripheral blood, sampled in a trial of Ad26.COV2.S vaccine versus placebo. These receptors all come from a person aged 18 to 59 who received the Ad26.COV2.S COVID-19 vaccine or a placebo.

The rearrangement uses TRBV7-9 and TRBJ2-7, with 9 bases aligning to TRBD1. The germline V gene has CDR1 SEHNR and CDR2 FQNEAQ (reference sequence). The CDR3 consists of 13 residues. The J segment lost 6 bases and the V segment lost 4 bases, leaving 4 bases of the junction unmatched. CDR3 in amino acids: CASSSRQGGEQYF. CDR3 bases: TGTGCCAGCAGCTCACGACAGGGGGGCGAGCAGTACTTC.

V gene TRBV5-1 combines with J gene TRBJ2-1; the match to TRBD2 covers 10 bases. CDR1 is SGHRS, CDR2 YFSETQ, per germline. The CDR3 contains 19 residues. V was clipped by 4 bases and J by 7 bases; unmatched bases: 20. CDR3 bases: TGCGCCAGCAGCGCGACGCCGGTGGGAGCGGGAGGGCCGAAGAATGAGCAGTTCTTC. Translated: CASSATPVGAGGPKNEQFF. The whole variable domain, remainder taken from reference TRBV5-1 and TRBJ2-1, is KAGVTQTPRYLIKTRGQQVTLSCSPISGHRSVSWYQQTPGQGLQFLFEYFSETQRNKGNFPGRFSGRQFSNSRSEMNVSTLELGDSALYLCASSATPVGAGGPKNEQFFGPGTRLTVL.

This clone was observed once. The J gene is TRBJ1-6, the V gene TRBV6-2 or TRBV6-3; maybe TRBD1 (6 bases). V shed 0 bases and J shed 2 bases, with 17 bases lying between them. The CDR3 has 19 amino acids. Germline CDR1 reads MNHEY; CDR2 reads SVGEGT. The CDR3 reads CASSYSTGGADPYNSPLHF. The CDR3 DNA reads TGTGCCAGCAGTTACTCGACGGGGGGCGCAGATCCCTATAATTCACCCCTCCACTTT.

This clone was counted once. The chain recombines TRBV7-9 with TRBJ2-7, with D perhaps matching TRBD1 (6 bases). V was pared by 5 bases and J by 3 bases, with 14 bases between. The CDR3 covers 14 residues. Germline CDR1 reads SEHNR; CDR2 reads FQNEAQ (reference sequence). The CDR3 loop is CASSALNRDYEQYF. The CDR3 nucleotides are TGTGCCAGCAGCGCTCTAAACAGGGACTACGAGCAGTACTTC. Full variable domain (remainder filled in from reference TRBV7-9 and TRBJ2-7): DTGVSQNPRHKITKRGQNVTFRCDPISEHNRLYWYRQTLGQGPEFLTYFQNEAQLEKSRLLSDRFSAERPKGSFSTLEIQRTEQGDSAMYLCASSALNRDYEQYFGPGTRLTVT.

V is TRBV10-3 and J is TRBJ1-6; D ambiguous. Germline CDR1 reads ENHRY; CDR2 reads SYGVKD. This CDR3 has 12 amino acids. V lost 6 bases and J 7 bases, leaving 7 bases between the germline ends. CDR3 nucleotide sequence: TGTGCCATCAGGGAACTAAATTCACCCCTCCACTTT. Translated, it gives CAIRELNSPLHF.

V gene TRBV5-1 combines with J gene TRBJ2-3; a possible D gene is TRBD1 (6 bases). The CDR3 totals 15 residues. V was trimmed by 1 base and J by 2 bases, leaving 11 bases between them. The germline gives CDR1 SGHRS, CDR2 YFSETQ. CDR3 amino acids: CASSLSGEDTDTQYF. The DNA of the CDR3 is TGCGCCAGCAGCTTGTCAGGGGAAGACACAGATACGCAGTATTTT.

The sample holds a few counts of this clone. This sequence joins TRBV4-1 and TRBJ2-1; D possibly corresponds to TRBD1 (6 bases). This CDR3 contains 15 residues. Germline V CDR1 and CDR2: MGHRA, YSYEKL. Trimming shortened V by 8 bases and J by 10 bases, and 24 bases separated the two germline ends. The CDR3 region is CASGYVGGPTIEQFF. The CDR3 coding sequence is TGCGCCAGCGGATATGTTGGGGGCCCGACTATAGAGCAGTTCTTC.

This sequence joins TRBV7-3 and TRBJ2-5, with TRBD2 as a possible D gene (6 bases). V lost 4 bases, J lost 5 bases, and 17 bases lay in between. This CDR3 region has 15 residues. The V gene's germline CDR1 is SGHTA and CDR2 FQGTGA. The CDR3 DNA reads TGTGCCAGCAGCTCCCTTGGACTACGGTTGGAGACCCAGTACTTC. Its protein product is CASSSLGLRLETQYF.

This clone was counted once. The genes are TRBV6-5 and TRBJ1-1; D is unresolved. From germline, CDR1 is MNHEY and CDR2 SVGAGI. The length of the CDR3 is 11 residues. V was pared by 7 bases and J by 4 bases, with 7 bases between. The CDR3 protein is CASKSGTEAFF. DNA for the CDR3: TGTGCCAGCAAGTCGGGCACTGAAGCTTTCTTT.

The J gene is TRBJ1-5, the V gene TRBV7-2; D not certain. This CDR3 is 14 amino acids long. Trimming cost V 3 bases and J 7 bases, with 13 bases left between them. Germline V gene lookup returns CDR1 SGHTA and CDR2 FQGNSA. The CDR3, as DNA: TGTGCCAGCAGCTTGGCGGGCCCCGGACAGCCCCAGCATTTT. Protein: CASSLAGPGQPQHF.

The sample holds a few counts of this clone. The chain recombines TRBV24-1 with TRBJ1-2; 11 bases match TRBD1. The germline V gene encodes CDR1 KGHDR and CDR2 SFDVKD. The CDR3 runs 15 residues. After removal of 3 bases from V and 8 bases from J, the junction contained 7 bases not matched to a gene. As DNA, the CDR3 is TGTGCCACCAGTGATCCTGGACAGGGGGCTCAGGGCTACACCTTC. This translates into CATSDPGQGAQGYTF.

This clone appeared a single time. The chain links TRBV5-1 to TRBJ1-1, with D possibly being TRBD1 (5 bases). CDR3 length: 14 residues. V was pared by 0 bases and J by 5 bases, with 11 bases between. In germline, CDR1 is SGHRS, CDR2 YFSETQ. CDR3 in amino acids: CASSLDTQGTEAFF. The CDR3 bases are TGCGCCAGCAGCTTGGACACTCAGGGTACTGAAGCTTTCTTT.

The rearrangement links TRBV18 to TRBJ1-2; TRBD1 might be the D (6 bases). The CDR3 spans 15 residues. In germline, CDR1 is KGHSH, CDR2 LQKENI. The V and J ends lost 3 bases and 4 bases respectively, with 15 bases between them. For the CDR3, the DNA is TGTGCCAGCTCACCGCTACAGGGATTCTCCTATGGCTACACCTTC. As protein: CASSPLQGFSYGYTF. Full variable domain (remainder filled in from reference TRBV18 and TRBJ1-2): NAGVMQNPRHLVRRRGQEARLRCSPMKGHSHVYWYRQLPEEGLKFMVYLQKENIIDESGMPKERFSAEFPKEGPSILRIQQVVRGDSAAYFCASSPLQGFSYGYTFGSGTRLTVV.

A few counts support this clone. The J gene is TRBJ1-2, the V gene TRBV10-3; D is unresolved. The CDR3 spans 12 residues. CDR1 ENHRY and CDR2 SYGVKD come from the germline V gene. With 7 bases removed from V and 8 bases from J, the gap between germline ends came to 14 bases. This chain's CDR3 is CAINPGDRGYTF. In DNA, the CDR3 is TGTGCCATCAACCCGGGCGATAGGGGCTACACCTTC.

Of note for this clone: The identical CDR3 is also encoded by other nucleotide sequences in the sample. J is TRBJ1-2 and V is TRBV6-4, with TRBD1 as a possible D gene (5 bases). The germline V gene encodes CDR1 MRHNA and CDR2 SNTAGT. The V gene lost 0 bases and the J gene lost 4 bases, with 6 bases spanning the gap. This CDR3 is 13 amino acids long. CDR3 region: CASSDSGTYGYTF. In nucleotides, the CDR3 is TGTGCCAGCAGTGACTCAGGGACCTATGGCTACACCTTC.